These T cell receptor beta chains were read from a single sample in a study of blood T cell repertoires in COVID-19. TCRdb's table, derived via immunoSEQ multiplex PCR, lists solely in-frame clones and lacks some. This table has more than 95,000 clones, 70% to 90% appearing once. Material for sequencing was peripheral blood. The origin of the receptors is a man aged 50 to 60 with acute or convalescent COVID-19. Both conserved end residues are part of each CDR3. The order of the fields is J gene, D gene, V gene, clone size, CDR3 DNA, CDR3 protein. A D gene is named only where the DNA matches it firmly. Part of the rows lack a size; the others show once, few, many or a class for expanded clones.

J: TRBJ2-1
D: .
V: TRBV5-8
size: .
DNA: TGTGCCAGCAGCTTGTCTAGAGGCAATGAGCAGTTCTTC
CDR3: CASSLSRGNEQFF

J: TRBJ2-3
D: TRBD1
V: TRBV5-6
size: few
DNA: TGTGCCAGCAGCACCGGGACAGGGACTAGCACAGATACGCAGTATTTT
CDR3: CASSTGTGTSTDTQYF

J: TRBJ1-1
D: .
V: TRBV7-9
size: .
DNA: TGTGCCAGCAGCTTAGCCCAGGGGCTCCTAAGGGAAGCTTTCTTT
CDR3: CASSLAQGLLREAFF

J: TRBJ2-5
D: TRBD2
V: TRBV4-2
size: .
DNA: TGTGCCAGCAGCCGAGAGGCGACTAGCGGACAAGAGACCCAGTACTTC
CDR3: CASSREATSGQETQYF

J: TRBJ1-3
D: TRBD1
V: TRBV5-1
size: .
DNA: TGCGCCAGCAGCTTACAGGGGACCTCTGGAAACACCATATATTTT
CDR3: CASSLQGTSGNTIYF

J: TRBJ1-3
D: .
V: TRBV14
size: .
DNA: TGTGCCAGCAGCCAAGATCGGCGGCACGGAGGCTCTGGAAACACCATATATTTT
CDR3: CASSQDRRHGGSGNTIYF

J: TRBJ2-7
D: TRBD1
V: TRBV6-6
size: .
DNA: TGTGCCAGCAGTTACTTTGGACAGGGTGGCTACGAGCAGTACTTC
CDR3: CASSYFGQGGYEQYF

J: TRBJ1-1
D: .
V: TRBV5-1
size: .
DNA: TGCGCCAGCAAAATCCGGGACTCGAACACTGAAGCTTTCTTT
CDR3: CASKIRDSNTEAFF

J: TRBJ1-1
D: TRBD1
V: TRBV3-1/TRBV3-2
size: .
DNA: TGTGCCAGCAGCCTCAGGGGGAAAACTGAAGCTTTCTTT
CDR3: CASSLRGKTEAFF

J: TRBJ2-1
D: TRBD2
V: TRBV27
size: .
DNA: TGTGCCAGCAGTCCGAGACTAGCGGGAGCCCTCCTCCCAAGCTCCTACAATGAGCAGTTCTTC
CDR3: CASSPRLAGALLPSSYNEQFF

J: TRBJ1-4
D: .
V: TRBV29-1
size: .
DNA: TGCAGCGTTGGCGGAGGAGTACAAGAAAAACTGTTTTTT
CDR3: CSVGGGVQEKLFF

J: TRBJ1-6
D: TRBD1
V: TRBV3-1/TRBV3-2
size: .
DNA: TGTGCCAGCAGCCAAGGACAGGGTTTTAATTCACCCCTCCACTTT
CDR3: CASSQGQGFNSPLHF

J: TRBJ2-3
D: .
V: TRBV2
size: few
DNA: TGTGCCAGCAGTCACCCCTTGGAGTGGACAGATAGCACAGATACGCAGTATTTT
CDR3: CASSHPLEWTDSTDTQYF

J: TRBJ2-7
D: .
V: TRBV7-9
size: .
DNA: TGTGCCAGCAGCCCGGACAGTCTGCACGAGCAGTACTTC
CDR3: CASSPDSLHEQYF

J: TRBJ1-1
D: .
V: TRBV5-6
size: .
DNA: TGTGCCAGCAGAACGACAACGACGGATCGCTGGAACACTGAAGCTTTCTTT
CDR3: CASRTTTTDRWNTEAFF

J: TRBJ2-5
D: TRBD1
V: TRBV4-1
size: .
DNA: TGCGCCAGCAGCCAAGCTGACAGGGAAGGAGAGACCCAGTACTTC
CDR3: CASSQADREGETQYF

J: TRBJ2-4
D: .
V: TRBV4-2
size: .
DNA: TGTGCCAGCAGCCAAGACGGAGGGACCAAAAACATTCAGTACTTC
CDR3: CASSQDGGTKNIQYF

J: TRBJ2-7
D: TRBD1
V: TRBV6-1
size: .
DNA: TGTGCCAGCAGTCAAGCAAGGGGGCGGTACGAGCAGTACTTC
CDR3: CASSQARGRYEQYF

J: TRBJ2-2
D: TRBD2
V: TRBV19
size: .
DNA: TGTGCCAGTACCGGGACTAGCGGGAAGAACACCGGGGAGCTGTTTTTT
CDR3: CASTGTSGKNTGELFF

J: TRBJ2-1
D: TRBD2
V: TRBV7-2
size: .
DNA: TGTGCCAGCAGGCTAGCGGGGGGGTTCTACAATGAGCAGTTCTTC
CDR3: CASRLAGGFYNEQFF

J: TRBJ2-2
D: TRBD1
V: TRBV4-3
size: .
DNA: TGCGCCAGCAGCCAAGAAAGGGGGACAGGCACCGGGGAGCTGTTTTTT
CDR3: CASSQERGTGTGELFF

J: TRBJ2-3
D: .
V: TRBV27
size: once
DNA: TGTGCCACTAGAGTTACAGATACGCAGTATTTT
CDR3: CATRVTDTQYF

J: TRBJ2-5
D: TRBD1
V: TRBV19
size: .
DNA: TGTGCCAGTAGTACCTGGGACAGCTCCCAAGAGACCCAGTACTTC
CDR3: CASSTWDSSQETQYF